This T cell receptor (beta chain) was captured by sequencing in a study of cytomegalovirus exposure and HLA in healthy donors. Study-wide results and limits: Reportedly, diagnosis of cytomegalovirus status by the classifier showed high specificity and sensitivity. Clonal expansion, a later analysis showed, was greater in HLA-associated TCR beta chains than in equally common others. In an earlier analysis, about 87% or about 30%: the productive usage of most TCR beta V segments. Accurate HLA-A and HLA-B prediction from TCR beta sequences was reported for most subjects.

On this clone: Its matching antigen is unknown.

In the PCR, 60 Vbeta and 13 Jbeta primers were used. Data came from immunoSEQ multiplex PCR; TCRdb stores just in-frame clones and leaves some out. This sample has approximately 100,000 clones, with 75% to 85% found just once. CDR3 length equals 15 residues. With 9 bases removed from V and 2 bases from J, the gap between germline ends came to 19 bases. Germline-derived CDR1 and CDR2 are MNHEY and SVGAGI. This clonotype was obtained from a man between 18 and 35 years old in good health and CMV-seropositive. The chain is built from TRBV6-5 and TRBJ1-1; TRBD1 is a possible D gene (6 bases). The specimen sequenced was PBMCs. CDR3 bases: TGTGCCAGTACTCAGGGGCGAGGTATAAACACTGAAGCTTTCTTT. This translates into CASTQGRGINTEAFF.